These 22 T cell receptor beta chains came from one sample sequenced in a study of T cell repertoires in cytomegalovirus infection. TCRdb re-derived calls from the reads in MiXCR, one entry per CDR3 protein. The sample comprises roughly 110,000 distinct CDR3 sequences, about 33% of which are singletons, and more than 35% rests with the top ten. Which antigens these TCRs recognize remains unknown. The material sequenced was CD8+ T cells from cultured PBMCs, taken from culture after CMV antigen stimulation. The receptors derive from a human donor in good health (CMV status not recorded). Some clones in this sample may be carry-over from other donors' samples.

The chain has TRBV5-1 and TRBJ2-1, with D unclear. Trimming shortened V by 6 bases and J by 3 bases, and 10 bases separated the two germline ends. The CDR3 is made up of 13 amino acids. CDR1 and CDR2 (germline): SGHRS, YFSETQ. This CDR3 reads CASTGVGYNEQFF. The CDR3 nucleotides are TGCGCCAGCACCGGAGTAGGCTACAATGAGCAGTTCTTC.

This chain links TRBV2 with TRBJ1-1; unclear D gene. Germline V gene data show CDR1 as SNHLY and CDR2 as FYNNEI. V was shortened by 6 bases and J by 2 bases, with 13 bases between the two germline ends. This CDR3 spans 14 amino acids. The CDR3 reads CASRARIGNTEAFF. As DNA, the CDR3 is TGTGCCAGCAGGGCCCGAATTGGAAACACTGAAGCTTTCTTT.

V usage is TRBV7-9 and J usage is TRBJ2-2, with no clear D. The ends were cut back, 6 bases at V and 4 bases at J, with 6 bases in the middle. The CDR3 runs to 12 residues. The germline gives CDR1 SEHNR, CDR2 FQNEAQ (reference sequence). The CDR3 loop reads CASSSGTGELFF. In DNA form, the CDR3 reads TGTGCCAGCAGTTCGGGCACCGGGGAGCTGTTTTTT.

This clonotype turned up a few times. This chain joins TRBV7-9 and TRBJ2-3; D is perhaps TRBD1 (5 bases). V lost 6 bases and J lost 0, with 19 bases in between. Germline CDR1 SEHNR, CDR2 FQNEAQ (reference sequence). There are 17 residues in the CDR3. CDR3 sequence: CASSPFQGVPSTDTQYF. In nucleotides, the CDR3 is TGTGCCAGCAGTCCTTTCCAGGGCGTTCCTAGCACAGATACGCAGTATTTT. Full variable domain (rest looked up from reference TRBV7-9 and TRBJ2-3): DTGVSQNPRHKITKRGQNVTFRCDPISEHNRLYWYRQTLGQGPEFLTYFQNEAQLEKSRLLSDRFSAERPKGSFSTLEIQRTEQGDSAMYLCASSPFQGVPSTDTQYFGPGTRLTVL.

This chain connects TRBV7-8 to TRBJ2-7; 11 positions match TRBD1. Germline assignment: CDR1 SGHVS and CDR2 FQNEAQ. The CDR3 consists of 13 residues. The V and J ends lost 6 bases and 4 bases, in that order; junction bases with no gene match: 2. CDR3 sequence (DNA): TGTGCCAGCAGGGGACAGGGGGATTACGAGCAGTACTTC. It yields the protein CASRGQGDYEQYF.

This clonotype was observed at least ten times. CDR3 DNA sequence: TGTGCCAGCAGCCTAAGAGGCCTGAATGAGCAGTTCTTC. Amino acids: CASSLRGLNEQFF. The J gene is TRBJ2-1, the V gene TRBV7-9; D is ambiguous. Germline V gene data show CDR1 as SEHNR and CDR2 as FQNEAQ (reference sequence). Trimming removed 5 bases at V and 7 bases at J, with 12 bases between. The CDR3 is 13 amino acids.

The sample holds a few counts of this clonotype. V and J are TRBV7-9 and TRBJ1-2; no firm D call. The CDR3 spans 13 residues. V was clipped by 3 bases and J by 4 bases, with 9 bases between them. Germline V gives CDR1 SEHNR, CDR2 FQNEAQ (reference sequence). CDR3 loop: CASSFEVLYGYTF. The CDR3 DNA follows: TGTGCCAGCAGCTTCGAAGTTCTCTATGGCTACACCTTC.

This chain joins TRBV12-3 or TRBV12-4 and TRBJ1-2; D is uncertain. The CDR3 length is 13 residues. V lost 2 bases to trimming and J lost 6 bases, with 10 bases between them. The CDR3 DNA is TGTGCCAGCAGTTTATCGGCGGCGGATGGCTACACCTTC. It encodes CASSLSAADGYTF.

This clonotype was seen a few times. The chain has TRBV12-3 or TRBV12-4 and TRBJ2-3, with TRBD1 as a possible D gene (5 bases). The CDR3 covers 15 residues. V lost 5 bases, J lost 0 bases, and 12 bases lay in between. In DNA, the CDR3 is TGTGCCAGCAGTGACAGCCGATCTAGCACAGATACGCAGTATTTT. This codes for CASSDSRSSTDTQYF.

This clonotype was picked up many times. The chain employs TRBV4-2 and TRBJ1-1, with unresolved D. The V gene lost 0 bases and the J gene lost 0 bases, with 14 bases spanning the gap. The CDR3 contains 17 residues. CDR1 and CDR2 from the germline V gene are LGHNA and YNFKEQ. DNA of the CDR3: TGTGCCAGCAGCCAAGAAGGACCGGGCGCACTGAACACTGAAGCTTTCTTT. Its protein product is CASSQEGPGALNTEAFF.

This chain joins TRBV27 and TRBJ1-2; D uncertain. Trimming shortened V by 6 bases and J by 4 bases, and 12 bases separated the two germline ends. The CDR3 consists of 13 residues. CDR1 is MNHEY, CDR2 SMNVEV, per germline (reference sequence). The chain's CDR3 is CASSPGVGYGYTF. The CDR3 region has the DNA TGTGCCAGCAGCCCGGGAGTGGGCTATGGCTACACCTTC.

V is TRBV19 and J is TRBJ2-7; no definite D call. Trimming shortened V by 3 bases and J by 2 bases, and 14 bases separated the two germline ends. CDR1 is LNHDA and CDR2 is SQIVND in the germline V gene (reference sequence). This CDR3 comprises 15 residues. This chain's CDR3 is CASSILAGPTYEQYF. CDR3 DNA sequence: TGTGCCAGTAGTATCCTTGCAGGTCCAACCTACGAGCAGTACTTC.

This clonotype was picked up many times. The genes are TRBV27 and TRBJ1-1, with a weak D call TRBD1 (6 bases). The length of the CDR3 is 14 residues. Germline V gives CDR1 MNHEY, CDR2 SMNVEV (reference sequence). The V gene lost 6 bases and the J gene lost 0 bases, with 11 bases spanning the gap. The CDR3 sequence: CASRLRGMNTEAFF. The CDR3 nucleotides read TGTGCCAGCAGATTGAGGGGGATGAACACTGAAGCTTTCTTT.

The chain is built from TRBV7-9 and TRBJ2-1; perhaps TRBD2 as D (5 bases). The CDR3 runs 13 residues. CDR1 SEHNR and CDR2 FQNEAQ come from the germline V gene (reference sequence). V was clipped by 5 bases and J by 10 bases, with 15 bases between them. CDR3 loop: CASSAAASGEQFF. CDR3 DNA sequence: TGTGCCAGCAGCGCAGCGGCATCGGGGGAGCAGTTCTTC.

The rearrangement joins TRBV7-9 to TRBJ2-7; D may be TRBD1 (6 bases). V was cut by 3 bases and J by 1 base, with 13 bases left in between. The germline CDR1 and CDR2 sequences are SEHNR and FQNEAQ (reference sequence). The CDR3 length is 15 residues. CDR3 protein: CASSFLEQGSYEQYF. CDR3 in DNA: TGTGCCAGCAGCTTCCTCGAACAGGGATCCTACGAGCAGTACTTC.

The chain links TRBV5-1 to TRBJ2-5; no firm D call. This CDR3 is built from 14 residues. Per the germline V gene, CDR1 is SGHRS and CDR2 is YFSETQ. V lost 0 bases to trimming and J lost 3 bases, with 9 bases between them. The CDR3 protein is CASSLDPAEETQYF. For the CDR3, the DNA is TGCGCCAGCAGCTTGGACCCAGCAGAAGAGACCCAGTACTTC.

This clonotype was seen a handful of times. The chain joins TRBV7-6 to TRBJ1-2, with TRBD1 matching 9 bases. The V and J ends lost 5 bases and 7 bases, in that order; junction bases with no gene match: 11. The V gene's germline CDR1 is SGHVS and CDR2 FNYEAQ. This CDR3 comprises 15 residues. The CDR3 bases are TGTGCCAGCAGCCCAGTTGGACAGGGGATAGGTGGCTACACCTTC. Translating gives CASSPVGQGIGGYTF. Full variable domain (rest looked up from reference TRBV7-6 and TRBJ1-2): GAGVSQSPRYKVTKRGQDVALRCDPISGHVSLYWYRQALGQGPEFLTYFNYEAQQDKSGLPNDRFSAERPEGSISTLTIQRTEQRDSAMYRCASSPVGQGIGGYTFGSGTRLTVV.

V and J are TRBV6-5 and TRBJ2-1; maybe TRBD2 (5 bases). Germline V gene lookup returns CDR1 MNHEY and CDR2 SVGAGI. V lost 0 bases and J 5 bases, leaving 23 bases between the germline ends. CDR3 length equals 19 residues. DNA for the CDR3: TGTGCCAGCAGTTACTCGAGCCTGGCACGGGGAATCAGCCACAATGAGCAGTTCTTC. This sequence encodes CASSYSSLARGISHNEQFF.

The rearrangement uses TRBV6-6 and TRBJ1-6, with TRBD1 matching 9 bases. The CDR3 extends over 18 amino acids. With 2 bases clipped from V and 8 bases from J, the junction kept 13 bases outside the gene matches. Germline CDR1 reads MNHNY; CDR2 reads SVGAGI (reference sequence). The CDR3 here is CASSYPGRDRVFDSPLHF. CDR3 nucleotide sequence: TGTGCCAGCAGTTACCCGGGCCGGGACAGGGTTTTTGATTCACCCCTCCACTTT.

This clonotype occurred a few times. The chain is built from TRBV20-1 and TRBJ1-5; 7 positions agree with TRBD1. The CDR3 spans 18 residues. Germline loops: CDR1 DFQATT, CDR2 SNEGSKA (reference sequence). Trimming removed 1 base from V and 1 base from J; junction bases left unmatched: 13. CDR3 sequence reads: CSARAPGQPLASNQPQHF. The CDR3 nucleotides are TGCAGTGCTAGAGCTCCGGGACAGCCTCTAGCCAGCAATCAGCCCCAGCATTTT.

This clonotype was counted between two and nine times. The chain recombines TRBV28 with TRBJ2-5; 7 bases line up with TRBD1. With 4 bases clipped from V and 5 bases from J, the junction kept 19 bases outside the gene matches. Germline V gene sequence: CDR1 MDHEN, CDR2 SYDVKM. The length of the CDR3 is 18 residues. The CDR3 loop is CASSSPAPLRGKGETQYF. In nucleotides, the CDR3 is TGTGCCAGCAGTTCCCCCGCGCCTCTCAGGGGGAAGGGGGAGACCCAGTACTTC.

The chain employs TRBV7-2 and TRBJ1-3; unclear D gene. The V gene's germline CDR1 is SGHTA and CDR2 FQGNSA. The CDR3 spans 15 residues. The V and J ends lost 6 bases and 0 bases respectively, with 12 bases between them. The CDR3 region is CASRANVDSGNTIYF. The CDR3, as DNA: TGTGCCAGCAGGGCCAACGTGGACTCTGGAAACACCATATATTTT.